The source of this T cell receptor beta chain is a study of blood T cell repertoires in COVID-19 (dated by TCRdb to 2018 to 2020). For the study in its entirety: Collaborator samples came from the United States, Italy and Spain and covered acute and convalescent phases of COVID-19. HLA class I and class II types, where available, came from metadata supplied by the sample provider rather than from assay-based typing. Samples were obtained from the ongoing ImmuneRACE study (first 160 participants) and from 1,254 subjects provided by 6 global collaborators. The repertoires were made available in a free public database intended to serve as a resource for research on the immune response to SARS-CoV-2. Deeply sampled blood TCRbeta repertoires from subjects exposed to, actively infected with, or recovered from COVID-19 were included in the dataset. The prospective study material was composed of cDNA or gDNA derived from T cells, B-cell-depleted T cells, or PBMCs. Nearly every sample came with metadata listing a de-identified subject ID, COVID-19 status, age in years and sex.

CDR3 length: 15 amino acids, cysteine to phenylalanine. Kept here is only the CDR3 DNA, which spans 45 bases and is read in frame from base 1. The germline V gene (reference sequence) provides CDR1 GTSNPN and CDR2 SVGIG. V gives up 3 bases and J gives up 0 bases, and the segment between their germline ends measures 11 bases. Paper-wide results and their limitations: Clinical and demographic metadata were provided uncurated, with the amount varying by source and participant.

In the prospective study, participants were about 18 to 90 years old, resided in about two dozen geographic areas of the United States, and were enrolled through a virtual design. To assign participants to cohorts, the prospective study relied on clinical history that participants themselves reported in a screening survey and a study questionnaire. In the prospective study, mobile phlebotomists collected whole blood, serum and a nasopharyngeal or oropharyngeal swab from each participant. Additional blood draws and questionnaires over an approximately two-month period could optionally be provided by prospective study participants. Before DNA extraction, prospective study blood samples were shipped either frozen or at room temperature. The immunoSEQ Assay, a bias-controlled multiplex PCR, was used to amplify TCRbeta CDR3 regions from genomic DNA. Concerning the study's data processing: The number of nucleated cells in each sample was estimated by amplification of reference gene primers within the assay. To quantify the absolute abundance of each unique TCRbeta CDR3 rearrangement, sequence reads were collapsed and filtered. For each sample, productive Simpson clonality was calculated by taking the square root of Simpson's diversity index across productive rearrangements. Not all clones reach the TCRdb copy of this immuneACCESS table, which keeps in-frame sequences only. Checked studies attribute under half of the gap to unresolved V genes and leave the rest unexplained. The V and J calls and clone size come from that table; D and trimming were worked out from the DNA. This sample lists under 250,000 clones; roughly nine tenths were detected once. The ten largest clones represent roughly 4% of the sample.

As concerns this clone: The antigen it recognizes is unknown. Base qualities were left out, and no much larger clone turns up one base away.

The sample comprised PBMCs or T cells enriched from blood (not recorded which). The clonotype comes from a woman in her 30s with acute COVID-19. The chain couples TRBV30 to TRBJ1-4; TRBD1 is a possible D gene, resting on 5 matching bases. The CDR3 region has the sequence CAWSQTGATNEKLFF. The nucleotides are TGTGCCTGGAGCCAAACAGGTGCAACTAATGAAAAACTGTTTTTT.